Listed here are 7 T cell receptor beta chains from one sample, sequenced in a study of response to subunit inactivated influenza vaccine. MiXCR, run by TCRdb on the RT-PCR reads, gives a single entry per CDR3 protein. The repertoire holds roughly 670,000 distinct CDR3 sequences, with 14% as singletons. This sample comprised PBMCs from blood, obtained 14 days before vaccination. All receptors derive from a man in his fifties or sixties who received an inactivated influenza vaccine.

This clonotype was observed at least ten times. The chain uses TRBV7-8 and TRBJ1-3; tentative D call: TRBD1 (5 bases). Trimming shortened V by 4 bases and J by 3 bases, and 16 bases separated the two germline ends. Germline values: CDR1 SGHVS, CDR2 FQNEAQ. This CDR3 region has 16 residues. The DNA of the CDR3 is TGTGCCAGCAGCTCCGCCGACGGGGGTATTGGAAACACCATATATTTT. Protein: CASSSADGGIGNTIYF. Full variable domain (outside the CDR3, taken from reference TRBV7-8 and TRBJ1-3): GAGVSQSPRYKVAKRGQDVALRCDPISGHVSLFWYQQALGQGPEFLTYFQNEAQLDKSGLPSDRFFAERPEGSVSTLKIQRTQQEDSAVYLCASSSADGGIGNTIYFGEGSWLTVV.

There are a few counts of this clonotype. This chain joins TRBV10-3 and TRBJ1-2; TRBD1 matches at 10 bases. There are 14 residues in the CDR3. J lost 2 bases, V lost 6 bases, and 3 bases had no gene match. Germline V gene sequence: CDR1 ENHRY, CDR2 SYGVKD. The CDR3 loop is CAISQTGGNYGYTF. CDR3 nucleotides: TGTGCCATCAGCCAGACAGGGGGCAACTATGGCTACACCTTC.

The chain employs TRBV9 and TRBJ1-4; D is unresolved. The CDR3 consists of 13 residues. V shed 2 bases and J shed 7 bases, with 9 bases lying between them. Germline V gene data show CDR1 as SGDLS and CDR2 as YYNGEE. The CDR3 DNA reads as TGTGCCAGCAGCGTTGCATTGGGTGAAAAACTGTTTTTT. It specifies CASSVALGEKLFF.

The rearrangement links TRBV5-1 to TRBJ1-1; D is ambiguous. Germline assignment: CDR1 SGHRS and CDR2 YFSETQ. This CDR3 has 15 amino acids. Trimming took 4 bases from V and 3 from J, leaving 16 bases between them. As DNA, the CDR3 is TGCGCCAGCAGCCCGTCCGGACGGTTATACACTGAAGCTTTCTTT. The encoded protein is CASSPSGRLYTEAFF.

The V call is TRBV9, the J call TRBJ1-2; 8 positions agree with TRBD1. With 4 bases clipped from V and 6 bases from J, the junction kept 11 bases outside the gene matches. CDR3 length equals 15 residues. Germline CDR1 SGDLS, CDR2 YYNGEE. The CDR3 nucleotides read TGTGCCAGCAGCCTCCGGGACAGGCCCATCGATGGCTACACCTTC. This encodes CASSLRDRPIDGYTF.

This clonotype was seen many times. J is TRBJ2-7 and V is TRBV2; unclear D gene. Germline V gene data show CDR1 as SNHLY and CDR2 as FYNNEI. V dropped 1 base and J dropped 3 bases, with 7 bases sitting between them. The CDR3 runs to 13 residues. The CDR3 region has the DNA TGTGCCAGCAGTGAAGGGTTCAGCTACGAGCAGTACTTC. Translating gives CASSEGFSYEQYF. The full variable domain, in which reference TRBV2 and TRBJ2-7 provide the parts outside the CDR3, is EPEVTQTPSHQVTQMGQEVILRCVPISNHLYFYWYRQILGQKVEFLVSFYNNEISEKSEIFDDQFSVERPDGSNFTLKIRSTKLEDSAMYFCASSEGFSYEQYFGPGTRLTVT.

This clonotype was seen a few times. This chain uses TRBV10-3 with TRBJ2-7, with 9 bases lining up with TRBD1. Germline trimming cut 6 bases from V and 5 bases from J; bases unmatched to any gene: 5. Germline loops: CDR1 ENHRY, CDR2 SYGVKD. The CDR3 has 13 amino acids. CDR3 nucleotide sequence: TGTGCCATCAGAGGGGACAGGGTCAACGAGCAGTACTTC. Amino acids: CAIRGDRVNEQYF.